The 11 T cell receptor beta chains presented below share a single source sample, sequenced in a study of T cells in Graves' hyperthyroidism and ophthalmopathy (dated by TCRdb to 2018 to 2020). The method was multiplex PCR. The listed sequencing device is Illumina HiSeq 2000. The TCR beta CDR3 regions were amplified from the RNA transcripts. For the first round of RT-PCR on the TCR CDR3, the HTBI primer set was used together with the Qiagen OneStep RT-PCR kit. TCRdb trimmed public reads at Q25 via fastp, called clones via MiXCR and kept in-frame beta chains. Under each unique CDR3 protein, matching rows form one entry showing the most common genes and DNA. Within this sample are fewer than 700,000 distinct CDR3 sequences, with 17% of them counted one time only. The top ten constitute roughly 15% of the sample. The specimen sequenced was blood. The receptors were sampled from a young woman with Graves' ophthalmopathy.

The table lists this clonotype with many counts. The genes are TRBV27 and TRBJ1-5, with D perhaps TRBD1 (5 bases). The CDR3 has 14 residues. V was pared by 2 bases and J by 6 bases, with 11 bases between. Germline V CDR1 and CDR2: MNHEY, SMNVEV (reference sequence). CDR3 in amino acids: CASSLSGTGQPQHF. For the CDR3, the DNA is TGTGCCAGCAGTTTAAGTGGGACGGGTCAGCCCCAGCATTTT.

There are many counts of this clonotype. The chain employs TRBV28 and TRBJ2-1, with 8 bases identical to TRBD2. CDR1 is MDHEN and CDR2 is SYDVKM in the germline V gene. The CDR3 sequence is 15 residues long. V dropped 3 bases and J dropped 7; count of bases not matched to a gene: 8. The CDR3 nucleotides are TGTGCCAGCAGTTTGGGATTAGCGGGAAAGAATGAGCAGTTCTTC. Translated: CASSLGLAGKNEQFF. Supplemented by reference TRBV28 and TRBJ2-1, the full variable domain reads DVKVTQSSRYLVKRTGEKVFLECVQDMDHENMFWYRQDPGLGLRLIYFSYDVKMKEKGDIPEGYSVSREKKERFSLILESASTNQTSMYLCASSLGLAGKNEQFFGPGTRLTVL.

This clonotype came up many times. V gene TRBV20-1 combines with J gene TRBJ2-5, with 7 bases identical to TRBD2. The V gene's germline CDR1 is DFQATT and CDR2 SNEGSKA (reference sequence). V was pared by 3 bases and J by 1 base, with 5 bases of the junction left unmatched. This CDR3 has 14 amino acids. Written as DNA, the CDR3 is TGCAGTGCTAGCTCTAGCGGTGCCCAAGAGACCCAGTACTTC. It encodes CSASSSGAQETQYF.

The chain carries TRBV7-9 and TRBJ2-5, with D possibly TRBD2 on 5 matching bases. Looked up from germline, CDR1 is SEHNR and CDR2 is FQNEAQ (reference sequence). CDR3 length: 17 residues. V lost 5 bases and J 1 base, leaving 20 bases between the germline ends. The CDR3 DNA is TGTGCCAGCAGCCCCAGAGGGCCGATACAGTTCCAAGAGACCCAGTACTTC. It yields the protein CASSPRGPIQFQETQYF.

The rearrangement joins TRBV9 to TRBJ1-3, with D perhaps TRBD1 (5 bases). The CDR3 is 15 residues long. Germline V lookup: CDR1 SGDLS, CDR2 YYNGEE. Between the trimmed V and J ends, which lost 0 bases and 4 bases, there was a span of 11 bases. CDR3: CASSVDQGAGNTIYF. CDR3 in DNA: TGTGCCAGCAGCGTAGATCAGGGAGCGGGAAACACCATATATTTT.

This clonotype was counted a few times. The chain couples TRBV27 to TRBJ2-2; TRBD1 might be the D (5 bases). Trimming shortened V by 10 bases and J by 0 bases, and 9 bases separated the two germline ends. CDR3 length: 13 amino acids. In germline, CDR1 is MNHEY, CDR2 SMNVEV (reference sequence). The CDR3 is CATSGSNTGELFF. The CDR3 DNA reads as TGTGCCACCTCAGGGTCGAACACCGGGGAGCTGTTTTTT.

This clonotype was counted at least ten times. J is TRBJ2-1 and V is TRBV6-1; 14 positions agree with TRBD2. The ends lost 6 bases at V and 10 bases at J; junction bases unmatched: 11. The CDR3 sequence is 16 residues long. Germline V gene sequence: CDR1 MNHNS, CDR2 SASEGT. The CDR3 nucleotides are TGTGCCAGCAGCGGGACTAGCGGGAGTTGGGCGGAAGAGCAGTTCTTC. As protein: CASSGTSGSWAEEQFF.

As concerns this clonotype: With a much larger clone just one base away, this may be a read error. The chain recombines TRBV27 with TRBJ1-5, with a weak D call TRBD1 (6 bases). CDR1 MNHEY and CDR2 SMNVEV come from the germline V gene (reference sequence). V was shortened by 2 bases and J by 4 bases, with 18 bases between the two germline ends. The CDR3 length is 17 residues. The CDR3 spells CASSLHPSGGGNQPQHF. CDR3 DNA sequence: TGTGCCAGCAGTTTACACCCGAGCGGGGGCGGGAATCAGCCCCAGCATTTT.

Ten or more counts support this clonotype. CDR3 in amino acids: CSARDLDSTRTEAFF. The CDR3 DNA reads as TGCAGTGCTAGAGATCTTGACAGTACGAGGACTGAAGCTTTCTTT. This sequence joins TRBV20-1 and TRBJ1-1, with D possibly being TRBD1 (5 bases). The CDR3 is 15 amino acids. V was clipped by 0 bases and J by 5 bases, with 16 bases between them. CDR1 is DFQATT, CDR2 SNEGSKA, per germline (reference sequence).

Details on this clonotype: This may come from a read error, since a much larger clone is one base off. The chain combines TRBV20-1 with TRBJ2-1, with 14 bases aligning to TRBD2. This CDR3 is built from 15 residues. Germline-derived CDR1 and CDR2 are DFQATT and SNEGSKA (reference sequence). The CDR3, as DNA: TGCAGTGCGCCGCGGACTAGCGGGGGGTACAATGGGCAGTTCTTC. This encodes CSAPRTSGGYNGQFF.

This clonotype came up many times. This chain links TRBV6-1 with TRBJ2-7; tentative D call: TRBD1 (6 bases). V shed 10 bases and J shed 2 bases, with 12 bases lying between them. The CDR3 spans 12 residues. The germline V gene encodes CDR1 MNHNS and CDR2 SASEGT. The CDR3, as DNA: TGTGCCACCCGACAGGACCCCTACGAGCAGTACTTC. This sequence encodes CATRQDPYEQYF.